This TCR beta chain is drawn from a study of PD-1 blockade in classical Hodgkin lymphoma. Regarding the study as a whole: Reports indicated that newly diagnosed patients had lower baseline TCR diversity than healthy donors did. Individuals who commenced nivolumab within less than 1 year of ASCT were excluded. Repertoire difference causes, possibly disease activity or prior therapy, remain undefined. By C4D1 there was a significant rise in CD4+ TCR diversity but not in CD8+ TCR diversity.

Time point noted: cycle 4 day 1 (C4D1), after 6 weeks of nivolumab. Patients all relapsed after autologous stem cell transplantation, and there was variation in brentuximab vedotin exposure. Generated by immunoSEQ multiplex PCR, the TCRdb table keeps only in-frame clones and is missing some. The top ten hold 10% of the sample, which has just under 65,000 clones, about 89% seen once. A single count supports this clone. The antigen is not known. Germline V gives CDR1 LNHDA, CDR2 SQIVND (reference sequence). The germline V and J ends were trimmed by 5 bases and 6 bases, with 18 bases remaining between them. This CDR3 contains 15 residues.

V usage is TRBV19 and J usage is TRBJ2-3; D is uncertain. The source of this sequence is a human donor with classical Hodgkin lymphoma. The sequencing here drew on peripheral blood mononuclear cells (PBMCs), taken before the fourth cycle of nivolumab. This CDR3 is CASSSLASPADTQYF. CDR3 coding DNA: TGTGCCAGTAGTTCACTCGCCTCCCCGGCTGATACGCAGTATTTT.